Listed below are T cell receptor beta chains from one sample, sequenced in a study of prognosis after radiotherapy for stage I lung cancer. A single record per CDR3 protein comes from TCRdb applying MiXCR to the multiplex PCR reads. The table shows about 32,000 distinct CDR3 sequences, with 35% to 45% occurring only once. The input for sequencing was PBMCs, taken before or after stereotactic body radiation therapy (not recorded which). All receptors derive from a donor of 50 years or more with non-small cell lung cancer. CDR3s include the opening cysteine and the closing phenylalanine or tryptophan. D genes are given only for firm matches. Size tells how often a clone was seen (once, few, many) or the class of an expanded clone, and some rows leave it out.

J,V,D,size,CDR3,DNA
TRBJ1-3,TRBV5-1,-,medium-sized,CASSLTGPGNTIYF,TGCGCCAGCAGCTTAACAGGGCCTGGAAACACCATATATTTT
TRBJ2-2,TRBV7-8,-,many,CASSLAFSGVNTGELFF,TGTGCCAGCAGCTTAGCGTTTTCAGGGGTTAACACCGGGGAGCTGTTTTTT
TRBJ2-1,TRBV6-1,TRBD1,-,CASIGGQAYYNEQFF,TGTGCCAGCATTGGAGGACAGGCCTATTACAATGAGCAGTTCTTC
TRBJ2-7,TRBV3-1,-,many,CASSLPGTSYEQYF,TGTGCCAGCAGCCTGCCCGGGACATCCTACGAGCAGTACTTC
TRBJ2-3,TRBV7-9,TRBD2,many,CASKKLIAGVSWADTQYF,TGTGCCAGCAAAAAGTTGATAGCGGGAGTCAGTTGGGCAGATACGCAGTATTTT
TRBJ1-6,TRBV5-1,-,-,CASSPLRWGEFNPPLHF,TGCGCCAGCAGCCCCTTACGTTGGGGGGAGTTTAATCCACCCCTCCACTTT
TRBJ2-4,TRBV19,TRBD2,many,CASSAQRTSGNIQYF,TGTGCCAGTAGTGCACAACGGACTAGCGGAAACATTCAGTACTTC
TRBJ2-2,TRBV7-2,TRBD2,many,CASSQWGLATGELFF,TGTGCCAGCAGCCAGTGGGGACTAGCCACCGGGGAGCTGTTTTTT
TRBJ1-3,TRBV28,-,many,CASSSSGDSGNTIYF,TGTGCCAGCAGTTCCTCCGGGGACTCTGGAAACACCATATATTTT
TRBJ2-2,TRBV29-1,TRBD1,many,CSVGVGQGDTGELFF,TGCAGCGTTGGAGTAGGACAGGGGGACACCGGGGAGCTGTTTTTT
TRBJ2-7,TRBV14,TRBD2,once,CASIQEWGGDYEQYF,TGTGCCAGCATCCAAGAATGGGGGGGGGACTACGAGCAGTACTTC
TRBJ2-3,TRBV4-1,TRBD2,many,CASSQGLAGGTDTQYF,TGCGCCAGCAGCCAGGGACTAGCGGGGGGCACAGATACGCAGTATTTT
TRBJ2-3,TRBV6-1,-,-,CASSLAGSNTDTQYF,TGTGCCAGCAGCCTAGCTGGGTCTAACACAGATACGCAGTATTTT
TRBJ2-1,TRBV5-1,TRBD2,many,CASSLAGGSSYNEQFF,TGCGCCAGCAGCCTAGCGGGGGGGAGCTCCTACAATGAGCAGTTCTTC
TRBJ1-6,TRBV6-2/TRBV6-3,-,medium-sized,CASKDGNSPLHF,TGTGCCAGCAAAGACGGGAATTCACCCCTCCACTTT
TRBJ2-7,TRBV12-3/TRBV12-4,-,-,CASSGSVQWSSDQYF,TGTGCCAGCAGTGGTTCGGTACAGTGGAGCAGCGATCAGTACTTC
TRBJ2-7,TRBV12-3/TRBV12-4,-,many,CASSRMQLELGEQYF,TGTGCCAGCAGCCGAATGCAACTAGAACTGGGGGAGCAGTACTTC
TRBJ2-1,TRBV9,TRBD2,many,CASSLAGTEEQFF,TGTGCCAGCAGCCTAGCGGGGACGGAAGAGCAGTTCTTC
TRBJ2-1,TRBV7-8,TRBD2,few,CASSPPLRIGGGAGEQFF,TGTGCCAGCAGCCCTCCCCTCAGGATTGGCGGGGGGGCCGGTGAGCAGTTCTTC
TRBJ2-5,TRBV4-1,TRBD2,many,CASSQPRLAGVETQYF,TGCGCCAGCAGCCAGCCAAGACTAGCGGGAGTCGAGACCCAGTACTTC
TRBJ1-2,TRBV9,-,-,CASSVVGGGGPTYGYTF,TGTGCCAGCAGCGTAGTCGGGGGGGGGGGGCCGACCTATGGCTACACCTTC
TRBJ2-1,TRBV9,-,many,CASSVLGRSYNEQFF,TGTGCCAGCAGCGTGCTGGGTCGCTCCTACAATGAGCAGTTCTTC
TRBJ2-3,TRBV20-1,TRBD2,-,CSASDRLAGNTDTQYF,TGCAGTGCTAGCGATCGACTAGCGGGAAACACAGATACGCAGTATTTT
TRBJ2-7,TRBV12-3/TRBV12-4,TRBD2,-,CASSFDSGAYEQYF,TGTGCCAGCAGTTTTGATAGCGGGGCCTACGAGCAGTACTTC
TRBJ2-4,TRBV27,TRBD2,-,CASSISGTSGDPRLF,TGTGCCAGCAGTATATCCGGGACTAGCGGGGACCCCAGGCTCTTC
TRBJ2-5,TRBV28,-,many,CASQDKAYQETQYF,TGTGCCAGTCAGGACAAGGCCTACCAAGAGACCCAGTACTTC
TRBJ2-2,TRBV11-2,TRBD1,-,CASSPTRDRGVTGELFF,TGTGCCAGCAGCCCCACGAGGGACAGGGGGGTCACCGGGGAGCTGTTTTTT
TRBJ1-2,TRBV24-1,-,many,CATSDSQGNGYTF,TGTGCCACCAGTGATTCTCAGGGGAATGGCTACACCTTC
TRBJ2-7,TRBV12-3/TRBV12-4,TRBD2,-,CASSRGLVLKQYF,TGTGCCAGCAGTCGGGGACTAGTTCTAAAGCAGTACTTC
TRBJ2-7,TRBV11-2,-,many,CASSSTPDPAYEQYF,TGTGCCAGCAGCTCCACCCCCGATCCAGCGTACGAGCAGTACTTC
TRBJ2-2,TRBV12-3/TRBV12-4,-,medium-sized,CASSTRRGVYTGELFF,TGTGCCAGCAGTACTAGGAGGGGGGTTTACACCGGGGAGCTGTTTTTT
TRBJ2-3,TRBV20-1,-,many,CSARDTGVDTQYF,TGCAGTGCTAGAGATACCGGCGTAGATACGCAGTATTTT
TRBJ2-7,TRBV28,TRBD1,-,CASNTYGTGTYEQYF,TGTGCCAGCAACACATACGGGACAGGGACCTACGAGCAGTACTTC
TRBJ2-5,TRBV20-1,TRBD1,many,CSARAGTGMNRETQYF,TGCAGTGCTAGAGCCGGGACAGGGATGAATAGAGAGACCCAGTACTTC
TRBJ1-5,TRBV28,-,many,CASSFSEGYQPQHF,TGTGCCAGCAGTTTCTCGGAGGGGTATCAGCCCCAGCATTTT
TRBJ2-1,TRBV11-2,-,many,CASSSWEDNEQFF,TGTGCCAGCAGCTCCTGGGAGGACAATGAGCAGTTCTTC
TRBJ2-7,TRBV4-1,-,-,CASSQAQFSAYEQYF,TGCGCCAGCAGCCAGGCCCAGTTCAGTGCCTACGAGCAGTACTTC
TRBJ2-3,TRBV7-6,TRBD1,few,CASSLPRTGGDTQYF,TGTGCCAGCAGCCTCCCAAGGACAGGGGGGGATACGCAGTATTTT
TRBJ2-7,TRBV6-2/TRBV6-3,-,-,CASSKGDLWYEQYF,TGTGCCAGCAGTAAAGGGGACCTCTGGTACGAGCAGTACTTC
TRBJ2-2,TRBV6-1,TRBD2,-,CASIVSGGVGELFF,TGTGCCAGCATTGTATCGGGGGGGGTCGGGGAGCTGTTTTTT
TRBJ2-1,TRBV20-1,TRBD1,-,CSAQKDRASYNEQFF,TGCAGTGCACAAAAAGACAGGGCATCCTACAATGAGCAGTTCTTC
TRBJ2-7,TRBV4-1,-,-,CASSQWTGTSFYEQCF,TGCGCCAGCAGCCAGTGGACCGGGACATCCTTCTACGAGCAGTGCTTC
TRBJ2-3,TRBV3-1,-,many,CASSQATDKTTDTQYF,TGTGCCAGCAGCCAAGCAACGGACAAGACCACAGATACGCAGTATTTT
TRBJ2-3,TRBV11-2,-,many,CASSLRPTTDTQYF,TGTGCCAGCAGCTTACGACCCACCACAGATACGCAGTATTTT
TRBJ2-1,TRBV30,TRBD2,many,CAWSRLTSGRIDEQFF,TGTGCCTGGAGCCGACTGACTAGCGGGAGAATCGATGAGCAGTTCTTC
TRBJ1-2,TRBV12-3/TRBV12-4,-,-,CASSLTTAWGYTF,TGTGCCAGCAGTTTAACTACAGCCTGGGGCTACACCTTC
TRBJ1-2,TRBV7-2,-,once,CASSLGIVQYCYGYTF,TGTGCCAGCAGCCTAGGTATAGTACAGTACTGCTATGGCTACACCTTC
TRBJ2-7,TRBV4-1,TRBD1,many,CASSLRTGEGEQYF,TGCGCCAGCAGCCTTCGGACAGGGGAAGGCGAGCAGTACTTC
TRBJ2-3,TRBV6-5,TRBD1,-,CASSYAVTGKSDTQYF,TGTGCCAGCAGTTACGCCGTGACAGGGAAGTCAGATACGCAGTATTTT
TRBJ1-1,TRBV12-3/TRBV12-4,TRBD1,once,CASSRHVGTGDTEAFF,TGTGCCAGCAGCCGCCATGTAGGCACAGGGGACACTGAAGCTTTCTTT
TRBJ2-7,TRBV24-1,-,-,CATSDTTRGDHYEQYF,TGTGCCACCAGTGACACTACACGAGGGGACCACTACGAGCAGTACTTC
TRBJ2-1,TRBV11-3,TRBD2,-,CASSLGPAGGYNEQFF,TGTGCCAGCAGCTTAGGGCCAGCGGGAGGGTACAATGAGCAGTTCTTC
TRBJ1-1,TRBV5-1,-,many,CASSLQGGHTEAFF,TGCGCCAGCAGCTTACAGGGAGGTCACACTGAAGCTTTCTTT
TRBJ1-1,TRBV24-1,-,-,CATSDNSYGGMNTEAFF,TGTGCCACCAGTGATAATTCGTATGGAGGGATGAACACTGAAGCTTTCTTT
TRBJ1-1,TRBV5-1,-,many,CASSLGGTANTEAFF,TGCGCCAGCAGCTTGGGAGGGACTGCGAACACTGAAGCTTTCTTT
TRBJ2-7,TRBV7-8,TRBD2,many,CASSLGAGGGSYEQYF,TGTGCCAGCAGCTTAGGAGCCGGCGGGGGGAGCTACGAGCAGTACTTC
TRBJ1-2,TRBV28,TRBD1,medium-sized,CASSSDRAWGTGYTF,TGTGCCAGCAGTTCGGACAGGGCCTGGGGTACTGGCTACACCTTC
TRBJ2-7,TRBV15,-,-,CATSIQVSEQYF,TGTGCTACCAGCATCCAGGTTTCCGAGCAGTACTTC
TRBJ1-2,TRBV6-2/TRBV6-3,-,many,CASSYSTGQMGYGYTF,TGTGCCAGCAGTTACTCGACGGGCCAAATGGGCTATGGCTACACCTTC